A single sample gave rise to the 17 T cell receptor beta chains below, sequenced in a study of OX40 agonist ivuxolimab in advanced cancers. Clones were sequenced by immunoSEQ multiplex PCR, and TCRdb holds only the in-frame ones, with some missing. The sample contains 70,000 or so clones, more than 85% of which appear only once. The sample consisted of CD4+ or CD8+ T cells sorted from blood, taken in a trial of the OX40 agonist ivuxolimab. The receptor set was obtained from an adult with an advanced solid tumor such as melanoma, head and neck, liver or kidney cancer.

The genes are TRBV13 and TRBJ2-4; 9 positions agree with TRBD1. From germline, CDR1 is PRHDT and CDR2 FYEKMQ (reference sequence). Trimming removed 5 bases from V and 6 bases from J; junction bases left unmatched: 8. This CDR3 region has 15 residues. The CDR3 coding sequence is TGTGCCAGCAGCCAAACAGGGGGCTGGATAAACATTCAGTACTTC. Its translation: CASSQTGGWINIQYF.

This clone was seen a single time. The chain combines TRBV27 with TRBJ2-7; 10 bases fit TRBD1. This CDR3 has 15 amino acids. J gave up 6 bases and V 8 bases, and 13 bases lay outside the gene matches. Germline lookup yields CDR1 MNHEY and CDR2 SMNVEV (reference sequence). For the CDR3, the DNA is TGTGCCAGCGGTCCTGGGACAGGGGCCTTCAGCGAGCAGTACTTC. Protein: CASGPGTGAFSEQYF.

This clone came up once. V usage is TRBV6-6 and J usage is TRBJ2-1, with unresolved D. CDR1 and CDR2 from the germline V gene are MNHNY and SVGAGI (reference sequence). The CDR3 runs to 12 residues. V was clipped by 5 bases and J by 10 bases, with 12 bases between them. CDR3 bases: TGTGCCAGCAGTGATACCCGGCCGGAGCAGTTCTTC. It yields the protein CASSDTRPEQFF.

The chain recombines TRBV21-1 with TRBJ2-7. TRBV21-1 is assigned pseudogene status. The CDR3 has 11 residues. Written as DNA, the CDR3 is TGTGCCAGCAGCGCCTGGTCCGAGCAGTACTTC. This gives the protein CASSAWSEQYF.

The chain has TRBV15 and TRBJ1-5; 8 nucleotides line up with TRBD1. CDR1 and CDR2 from the germline V gene are LNHNV and YYDKDF (reference sequence). V lost 4 bases and J lost 2; bases outside the gene matches: 1. The CDR3 length is 14 residues. CDR3 sequence reads: CATSKQGGNQPQHF. The CDR3 DNA sequence: TGTGCCACCAGCAAACAGGGGGGCAATCAGCCCCAGCATTTT.

The chain couples TRBV27 to TRBJ2-7, with 7 nucleotides matching TRBD1. The CDR3 runs 13 residues. V lost 3 bases, J lost 3 bases, and 2 bases stayed unmatched. CDR1 and CDR2 from the germline V gene are MNHEY and SMNVEV (reference sequence). The CDR3 here is CASSFSGGYEQYF. Written as DNA, the CDR3 is TGTGCCAGCAGTTTCTCAGGGGGCTACGAGCAGTACTTC.

This clone has just one count. The gene calls are TRBV11-2 and TRBJ1-4; D may be TRBD1 (5 bases). V lost 6 bases and J 10 bases, leaving 12 bases between the germline ends. This CDR3 region has 12 residues. Germline V gene sequence: CDR1 SGHAT, CDR2 FQNNGV. The CDR3 bases are TGTGCCAGCAGTTTGGTCGGGGGAAAACTGTTTTTT. It encodes CASSLVGGKLFF.

This clone turned up a few times. The chain joins TRBV29-1 to TRBJ1-1, with 10 bases aligning to TRBD1. CDR3 length: 12 residues. The V gene's germline CDR1 is SQVTM and CDR2 ANQGSEA. V lost 6 bases to trimming and J lost 3 bases; unmatched junction nucleotides: 1. The CDR3 sequence is CSVDRGDTEAFF. CDR3 nucleotide sequence: TGCAGCGTGGACAGGGGGGACACTGAAGCTTTCTTT.

V is TRBV7-9 and J is TRBJ2-7; TRBD2 agrees at 9 bases. The CDR3 totals 15 residues. Trimming cost V 3 bases and J 0 bases; bases outside gene matches: 3. Germline CDR1 SEHNR, CDR2 FQNEAQ (reference sequence). The CDR3: CASSFAGGTSYEQYF. As DNA, the CDR3 is TGTGCCAGCAGCTTTGCGGGGGGGACCTCCTACGAGCAGTACTTC.

The chain recombines TRBV27 with TRBJ2-1; 7 nucleotides align to TRBD1. After removal of 6 bases from V and 5 bases from J, the junction contained 10 bases not matched to a gene. The CDR3 sequence is 15 residues long. CDR1 and CDR2 from the germline V gene are MNHEY and SMNVEV (reference sequence). The CDR3, as DNA: TGTGCCAGCAGCCCCTTTCAGGGGGAGAACAATGAGCAGTTCTTC. Its translation is CASSPFQGENNEQFF.

The chain joins TRBV27 to TRBJ2-3; weak D call: TRBD2 (6 bases). This CDR3 comprises 17 residues. The V gene's germline CDR1 is MNHEY and CDR2 SMNVEV (reference sequence). The germline V and J ends were trimmed by 2 bases and 2 bases, with 17 bases remaining between them. The CDR3 loop is CASSLNGASVPTDTQYF. The CDR3 DNA reads as TGTGCCAGCAGTTTAAACGGCGCTAGCGTGCCCACAGATACGCAGTATTTT.

The V and J genes are TRBV7-8 and TRBJ1-1; D might be TRBD1 (5 bases). Germline V gene lookup returns CDR1 SGHVS and CDR2 FQNEAQ. V lost 6 bases and J lost 4, with 18 bases in between. The CDR3 contains 15 residues. CDR3 bases: TGTGCCAGCAGGTTTGGGGCATCGGGGAGCACTGAAGCTTTCTTT. It is translated as CASRFGASGSTEAFF. Full variable domain (rest looked up from reference TRBV7-8 and TRBJ1-1): GAGVSQSPRYKVAKRGQDVALRCDPISGHVSLFWYQQALGQGPEFLTYFQNEAQLDKSGLPSDRFFAERPEGSVSTLKIQRTQQEDSAVYLCASRFGASGSTEAFFGQGTRLTVV.

This rearrangement joins TRBV30 to TRBJ2-3, with 12 positions matching TRBD2. There are 15 residues in the CDR3. Germline values: CDR1 GTSNPN, CDR2 SVGIG (reference sequence). The J segment lost 4 bases and the V segment lost 4 bases, leaving 6 bases of the junction unmatched. The CDR3 loop reads CAWTSGGALADTQYF. DNA of the CDR3: TGTGCCTGGACTAGCGGGGGGGCCTTGGCAGATACGCAGTATTTT.

In its sample, this clone was seen once. This sequence joins TRBV6-1 and TRBJ1-5; 8 bases line up with TRBD1. V lost 4 bases to trimming and J lost 3 bases; unmatched junction nucleotides: 8. CDR1 is MNHNS and CDR2 is SASEGT in the germline V gene. The length of the CDR3 is 16 residues. The CDR3 nucleotides read TGTGCCAGCAGTGGAGACAGGGGAGGGAACAATCAGCCCCAGCATTTT. It codes for CASSGDRGGNNQPQHF.

The CDR3 nucleotides are TGTGCCAGCAGCTCCCAGGGGCTAGCGGATACGCAGTATTTT. Residues: CASSSQGLADTQYF. The chain has TRBV13 and TRBJ2-3; the D call may be TRBD1 or TRBD2 (6 bases each). There are 14 residues in the CDR3. V shed 4 bases and J shed 6 bases, with 14 bases lying between them. Germline V gene data show CDR1 as PRHDT and CDR2 as FYEKMQ (reference sequence).

The V gene is TRBV11-3, the J gene TRBJ2-7; D tentatively reads TRBD1 or TRBD2 (6 bases each). The V end lost 1 base, the J end lost 3 bases, and 16 bases lay between the germline ends. Germline V gene lookup returns CDR1 SGHNT and CDR2 YENEEA. The CDR3 has 16 residues. The CDR3 nucleotides are TGTGCCAGCAGCTTAGGGGGGGCAGACCTCGACTACGAGCAGTACTTC. This gives the protein CASSLGGADLDYEQYF. The full variable domain, completed using reference TRBV11-3 and TRBJ2-7, is EAGVVQSPRYKIIEKKQPVAFWCNPISGHNTLYWYLQNLGQGPELLIRYENEEAVDDSQLPKDRFSAERLKGVDSTLKIQPAELGDSAVYLCASSLGGADLDYEQYFGPGTRLTVT.

The CDR3: CASSLFLAPLNTEAFF. For the CDR3, the DNA is TGTGCCAGCAGCTTATTCCTTGCACCCCTGAACACTGAAGCTTTCTTT. This chain joins TRBV11-2 and TRBJ1-1, with D hard to call. Germline loops: CDR1 SGHAT, CDR2 FQNNGV. The CDR3 is 16 amino acids. Trimming left V 2 bases short and J 0 bases short, with 13 bases between.